The present T cell receptor (beta chain) was sequenced within a study of T cell responses to AZD1222 COVID-19 vaccine (dated by TCRdb to about 2021). Looking at the study overall: AZD1222 recipients whose second dose came at about 4 weeks and those whose second dose came at about 12 weeks were combined into one group, since spike-specific TCR depth and breadth did not differ between the two schedules. A total of over 230 trial participants underwent TCR sequencing, of whom roughly 210 had received two doses of AZD1222 and about 25 had received two doses of the MenACWY control vaccine. Trial participants were enrolled by age into 18-55, 56-69 and 70-plus year subgroups, with about 150, 28 and 57 TCR-sequenced participants respectively.

There are 11 amino acids in the CDR3, from cysteine to phenylalanine inclusive. Only the CDR3 DNA is retained, 33 bases long and in frame from the first base. The junction carries 2 bases between V and J, which are trimmed by 4 bases and 7 bases respectively. The germline V gene (reference sequence) yields SEHNR for CDR1 and FQNEAQ for CDR2. The CDR3 regions of human TCRbeta chains were analyzed by immunosequencing. As for the original processing: TCRs in the repertoires were matched against a reference library of SARS-CoV-2-specific TCRs that had been generated with the MIRA antigen-specificity platform. Breadth was defined as the fraction of unique TCRs that were SARS-CoV-2-associated. Depth was defined as the fraction of total T cells that were SARS-CoV-2-associated. Using the MIRA data, each spike-specific TCR was mapped to the spike region that the TCR reacts to and placed in a CD4 or CD8 class. Log10-transformed breadth and depth values were compared by one-way ANOVA with Sidak's multiple comparisons tests. Here the immuneACCESS table is served through TCRdb, limited to in-frame sequences with V and J called. Missing clones are a known gap in these copies; in checked studies unresolved V genes cover under half, and the rest lacks a known reason. The DNA was the basis for D and trimming; V, J and clone size are from that table. A total of about 97,000 clones appear in this sample, about 89% of them only once. The leading ten clones occupy 6.5% to 8% of the sample.

Overall results and qualifications from the work: After two AZD1222 doses, both the breadth and the depth of spike-specific TCRs were significantly higher than at day 0 and than in MenACWY recipients. Because no day 14 peak-response samples were available, repertoires were characterized only after the peak T cell response. Vaccine-associated CD4 TCRs spanned the whole spike protein, with dominant responses in regions 160-218 and 743-854. Conclusions about previously exposed vaccinees are limited, since just five or six AZD1222 recipients were seropositive for SARS-CoV-2 at baseline. In the small 56-69-year group, the increase in depth fell short of significance, most likely because of low power. Nearly half of unique spike-specific TCRs reportedly recognized epitopes outside regions mutated in the B.1.351 and B.1.1.7 variants. Participants were mostly white British, with more females than males. The authors suggested clonal diversity may have been underestimated.

In this sample, this clone turned up a few times. Its antigen is unknown. Base qualities are not provided; no much larger clone lies one nucleotide away. Read against the paper, the sample's time point label means: baseline before first vaccination. Vaccinee samples came from UK trials COV001 and COV002, including a single-blind randomized controlled phase 2/3 trial of AZD1222 (ChAdOx1 nCoV-19) in healthy adults. For TCRbeta chain sequencing, PBMC samples were collected from trial participants at day 0 and at day 28 after the second dose. Sequencing used peripheral blood, obtained on day 0 of AZD1222 vaccination. The sequence was obtained from an adult in good health. The chain uses TRBV7-9 and TRBJ1-6, with the D gene not clear enough to name. The bases are TGTGCCAGCAGCTCGAATTCACCCCTCCACTTT. Its amino acids are CASSSNSPLHF. The full variable domain, with segments outside the CDR3 supplied by the reference TRBV7-9 and TRBJ1-6 proteins, appears as DTGVSQNPRHKITKRGQNVTFRCDPISEHNRLYWYRQTLGQGPEFLTYFQNEAQLEKSRLLSDRFSAERPKGSFSTLEIQRTEQGDSAMYLCASSSNSPLHFGNGTRLTVT.